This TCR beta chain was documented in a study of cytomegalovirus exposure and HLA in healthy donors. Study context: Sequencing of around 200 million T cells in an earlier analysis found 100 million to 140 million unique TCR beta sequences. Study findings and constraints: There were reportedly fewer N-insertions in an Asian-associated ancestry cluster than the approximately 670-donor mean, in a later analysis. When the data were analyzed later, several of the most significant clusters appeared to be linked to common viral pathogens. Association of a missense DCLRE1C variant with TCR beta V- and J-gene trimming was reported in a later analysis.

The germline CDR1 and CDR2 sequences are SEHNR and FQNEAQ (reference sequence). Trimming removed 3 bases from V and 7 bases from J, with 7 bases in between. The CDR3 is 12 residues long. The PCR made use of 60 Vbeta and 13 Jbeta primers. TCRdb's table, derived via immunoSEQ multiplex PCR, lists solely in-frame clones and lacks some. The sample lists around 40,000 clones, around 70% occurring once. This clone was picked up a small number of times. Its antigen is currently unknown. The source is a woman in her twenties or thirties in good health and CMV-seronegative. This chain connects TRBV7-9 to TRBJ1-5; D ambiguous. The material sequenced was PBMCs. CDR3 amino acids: CASSLVEQPQHF. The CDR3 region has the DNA TGTGCCAGCAGCTTGGTTGAGCAGCCCCAGCATTTT.